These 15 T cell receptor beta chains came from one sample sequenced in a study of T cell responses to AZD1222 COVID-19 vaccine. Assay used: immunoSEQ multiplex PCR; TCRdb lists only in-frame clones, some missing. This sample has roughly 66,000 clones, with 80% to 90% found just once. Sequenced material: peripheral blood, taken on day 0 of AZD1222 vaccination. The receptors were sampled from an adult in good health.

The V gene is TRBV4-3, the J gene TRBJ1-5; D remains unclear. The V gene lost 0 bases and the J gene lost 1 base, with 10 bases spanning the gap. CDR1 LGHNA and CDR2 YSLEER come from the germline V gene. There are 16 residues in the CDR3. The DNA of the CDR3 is TGCGCCAGCAGCCAAGATTCGGGTTGGAGCAATCAGCCCCAGCATTTT. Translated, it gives CASSQDSGWSNQPQHF.

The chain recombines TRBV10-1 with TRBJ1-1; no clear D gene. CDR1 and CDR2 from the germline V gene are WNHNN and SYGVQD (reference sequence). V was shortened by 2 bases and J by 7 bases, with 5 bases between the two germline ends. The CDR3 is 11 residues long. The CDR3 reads CASSEGFEAFF. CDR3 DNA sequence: TGCGCCAGCAGTGAGGGTTTTGAAGCTTTCTTT.

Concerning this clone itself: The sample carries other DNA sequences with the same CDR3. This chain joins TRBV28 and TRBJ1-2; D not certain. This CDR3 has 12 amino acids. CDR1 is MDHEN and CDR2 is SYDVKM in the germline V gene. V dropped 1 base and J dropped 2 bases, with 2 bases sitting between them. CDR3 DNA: TGTGCCAGCAGTTTATCGAACTATGGCTACACCTTC. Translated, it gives CASSLSNYGYTF.

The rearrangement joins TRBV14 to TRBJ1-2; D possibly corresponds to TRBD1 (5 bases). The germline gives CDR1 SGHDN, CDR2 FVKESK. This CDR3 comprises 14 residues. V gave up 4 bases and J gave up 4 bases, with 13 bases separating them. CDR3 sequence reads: CASSLRDIGYGYTF. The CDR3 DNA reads TGTGCCAGCAGCCTCAGGGATATAGGCTATGGCTACACCTTC.

CDR3 amino acids: CASSFGTPNTGELFF. For the CDR3, the DNA is TGTGCCAGCAGCTTCGGGACTCCGAACACCGGGGAGCTGTTTTTT. This rearrangement joins TRBV7-3 to TRBJ2-2, with a possible D match to TRBD2 (6 bases). The CDR3 contains 15 residues. Germline V gives CDR1 SGHTA, CDR2 FQGTGA. V lost 3 bases, J lost 0 bases, and 8 bases lay in between.

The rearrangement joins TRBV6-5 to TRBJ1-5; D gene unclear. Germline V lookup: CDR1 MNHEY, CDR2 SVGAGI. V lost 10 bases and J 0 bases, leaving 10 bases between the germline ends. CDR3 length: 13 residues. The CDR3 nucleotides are TGTGCCACCGGAGACTATAGCAATCAGCCCCAGCATTTT. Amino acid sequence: CATGDYSNQPQHF.

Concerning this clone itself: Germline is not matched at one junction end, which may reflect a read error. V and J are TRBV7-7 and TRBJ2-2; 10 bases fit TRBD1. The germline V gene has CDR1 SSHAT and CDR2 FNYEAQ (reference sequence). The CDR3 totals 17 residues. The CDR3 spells CASSSSDRGRDTGELFF. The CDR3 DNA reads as TGTGCTAGCAGCTCGTCCGACAGGGGGCGAGACACCGGGGAGCTGTTTTTT.

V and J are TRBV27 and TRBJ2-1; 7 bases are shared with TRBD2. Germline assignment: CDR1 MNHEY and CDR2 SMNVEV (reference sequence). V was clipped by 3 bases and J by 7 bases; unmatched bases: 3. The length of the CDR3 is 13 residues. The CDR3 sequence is CASSFGGSNEQFF. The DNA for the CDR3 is TGTGCCAGCAGTTTCGGGGGGTCAAATGAGCAGTTCTTC.

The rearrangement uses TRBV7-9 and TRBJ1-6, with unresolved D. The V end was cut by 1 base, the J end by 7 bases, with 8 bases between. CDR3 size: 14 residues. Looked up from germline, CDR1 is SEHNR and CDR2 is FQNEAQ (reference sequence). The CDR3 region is CASSLGNYNSPLHF. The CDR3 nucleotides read TGTGCCAGCAGCTTAGGGAACTACAATTCACCCCTCCACTTT.

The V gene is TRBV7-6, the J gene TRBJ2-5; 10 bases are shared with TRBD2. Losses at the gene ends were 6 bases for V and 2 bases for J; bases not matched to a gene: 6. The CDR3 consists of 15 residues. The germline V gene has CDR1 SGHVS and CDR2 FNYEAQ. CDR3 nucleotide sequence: TGTGCCAGCAGGGACATAGCGGGGGGTCAAGAGACCCAGTACTTC. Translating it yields CASRDIAGGQETQYF.

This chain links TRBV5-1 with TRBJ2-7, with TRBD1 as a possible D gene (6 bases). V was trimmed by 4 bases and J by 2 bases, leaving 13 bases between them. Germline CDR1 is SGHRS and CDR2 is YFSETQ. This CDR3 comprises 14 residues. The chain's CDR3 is CASSQTGNPYEQYF. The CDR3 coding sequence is TGCGCCAGCAGCCAAACAGGGAACCCCTACGAGCAGTACTTC.

CDR3 region: CASSLSGDSNTEAFF. CDR3 coding DNA: TGTGCCAGCAGCTTGTCTGGGGACTCGAACACTGAAGCTTTCTTT. The rearrangement links TRBV7-3 to TRBJ1-1, with D perhaps TRBD1 (5 bases). The CDR3 runs 15 residues. V was shortened by 3 bases and J by 1 base, with 12 bases between the two germline ends. Per germline, CDR1 SGHTA and CDR2 FQGTGA. The whole variable domain, filled in from reference TRBV7-3 and TRBJ1-1, reads GAGVSQTPSNKVTEKGKYVELRCDPISGHTALYWYRQSLGQGPEFLIYFQGTGAADDSGLPNDRFFAVRPEGSVSTLKIQRTERGDSAVYLCASSLSGDSNTEAFFGQGTRLTVV.

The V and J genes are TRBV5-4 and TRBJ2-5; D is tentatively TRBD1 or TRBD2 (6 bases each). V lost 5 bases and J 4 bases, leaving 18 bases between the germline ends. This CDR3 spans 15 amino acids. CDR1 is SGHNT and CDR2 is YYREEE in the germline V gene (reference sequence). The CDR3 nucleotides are TGTGCCAGCAGTCAGAAAGGCGAGGGGGGAGAGACCCAGTACTTC. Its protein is CASSQKGEGGETQYF.

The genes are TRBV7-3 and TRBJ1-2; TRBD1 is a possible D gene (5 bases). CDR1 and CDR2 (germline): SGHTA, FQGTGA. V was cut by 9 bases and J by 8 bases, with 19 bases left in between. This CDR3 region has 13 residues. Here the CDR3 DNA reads TGTGCCAGGGCGGGGCAGGGAATTAGCGGCTACACCTTC. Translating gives CARAGQGISGYTF.

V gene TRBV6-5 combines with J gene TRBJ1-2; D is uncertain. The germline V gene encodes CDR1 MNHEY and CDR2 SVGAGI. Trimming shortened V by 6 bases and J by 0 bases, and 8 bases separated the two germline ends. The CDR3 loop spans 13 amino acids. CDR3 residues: CASSTVTNYGYTF. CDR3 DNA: TGTGCCAGCAGCACAGTTACTAACTATGGCTACACCTTC.